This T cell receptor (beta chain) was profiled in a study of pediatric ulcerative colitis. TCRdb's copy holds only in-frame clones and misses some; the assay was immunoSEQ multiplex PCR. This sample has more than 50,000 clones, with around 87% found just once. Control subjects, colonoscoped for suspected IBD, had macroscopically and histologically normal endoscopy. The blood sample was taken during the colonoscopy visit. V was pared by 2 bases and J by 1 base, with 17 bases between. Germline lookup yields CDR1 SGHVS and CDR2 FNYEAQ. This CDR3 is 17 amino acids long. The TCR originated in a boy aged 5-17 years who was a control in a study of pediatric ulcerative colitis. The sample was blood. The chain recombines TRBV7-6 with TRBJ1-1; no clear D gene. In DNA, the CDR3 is TGTGCCAGCAGCTTATTCCCGCGAGGTCGAAGGAACACTGAAGCTTTCTTT. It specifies CASSLFPRGRRNTEAFF.